These 28 T cell receptor beta chains were sequenced from one sample in a study of CD8+ T cells in alopecia areata. Reverse transcribed after extraction, RNA yielded cDNA as the sequencing template. Profiled with immunoSEQ multiplex PCR; TCRdb holds only in-frame clones, not every one. The data contain over 150,000 clones, approximately 56% of them singletons. Stated treatment: oral pan-JAK inhibitor, 5-10 mg twice daily. The sample in question was CD4+ T cells sorted from blood, obtained at week 4, from a patient treated with tofacitinib. The receptors were sampled from a human donor with alopecia areata.

This clone appeared a few times. The chain recombines TRBV5-1 with TRBJ1-2, with TRBD1 matching over 7 bases. Germline V gene lookup returns CDR1 SGHRS and CDR2 YFSETQ. Trimming cost V 0 bases and J 4 bases; bases outside gene matches: 15. The CDR3 contains 18 residues. The CDR3 DNA is TGCGCCAGCAGCTTGGACTCGGCGACAGGGTCGCTTCTCTATGGCTACACCTTC. The encoded protein is CASSLDSATGSLLYGYTF.

This clone is a singleton in its sample. V and J are TRBV5-4 and TRBJ2-1; D unresolved. The V gene's germline CDR1 is SGHNT and CDR2 YYREEE (reference sequence). V lost 4 bases to trimming and J lost 0 bases, with 14 bases between them. The CDR3 has 16 amino acids. The DNA of the CDR3 is TGTGCCAGCAGCCCTCCGGGCCTCAGCTCCTACAATGAGCAGTTCTTC. It translates to CASSPPGLSSYNEQFF.

This clone was recorded once. The chain couples TRBV5-1 to TRBJ2-1; TRBD2 might be the D (6 bases). CDR3 length: 12 amino acids. Germline-derived CDR1 and CDR2 are SGHRS and YFSETQ. V shed 4 bases and J shed 8 bases, with 10 bases lying between them. The CDR3 DNA follows: TGCGCCAGCAGCAGACTAGTGGATGAGCAGTTCTTC. Its protein product is CASSRLVDEQFF.

The rearrangement joins TRBV7-2 to TRBJ2-7; tentatively, D is TRBD1 (6 bases). Germline CDR1 SGHTA, CDR2 FQGNSA. V lost 1 base to trimming and J lost 0 bases, with 10 bases between them. The CDR3 sequence is 15 residues long. CDR3 residues: CASSLGGQPSYEQYF. The CDR3 region has the DNA TGTGCCAGCAGCTTAGGGGGGCAGCCCTCCTACGAGCAGTACTTC.

This chain connects TRBV5-1 to TRBJ2-2; the match to TRBD1 covers 7 bases. The junction had 10 bases not matched to a gene; V was cut back by 4 bases and J by 4 bases. The CDR3 sequence is 16 residues long. Per the germline V gene, CDR1 is SGHRS and CDR2 is YFSETQ. The CDR3 nucleotides are TGCGCCAGCAGCCCCGCCCCGACAGGGTTCACCGGGGAGCTGTTTTTT. Protein sequence: CASSPAPTGFTGELFF.

The rearrangement uses TRBV5-1 and TRBJ2-5; D remains ambiguous. The CDR3 has 15 amino acids. V lost 0 bases to trimming and J lost 2 bases, with 11 bases between them. From germline, CDR1 is SGHRS and CDR2 YFSETQ. DNA of the CDR3: TGCGCCAGCAGCTTGGCCCGGTGGGTACAAGAGACCCAGTACTTC. Its translation: CASSLARWVQETQYF.

The genes are TRBV30 and TRBJ1-5, with D unresolved. This CDR3 spans 13 amino acids. CDR1 and CDR2 from the germline V gene are GTSNPN and SVGIG (reference sequence). V was cut by 2 bases and J by 5 bases, with 10 bases left in between. In DNA form, the CDR3 reads TGTGCCTGGAGTCATGGGTCCTATCAGCCCCAGCATTTT. It specifies CAWSHGSYQPQHF.

The chain employs TRBV29-1 and TRBJ2-5; 7 bases are shared with TRBD2. Trimming removed 6 bases from V and 3 bases from J; junction bases left unmatched: 7. The germline gives CDR1 SQVTM, CDR2 ANQGSEA. The CDR3 is 13 amino acids. As DNA, the CDR3 is TGCAGCGTCAGCGGGGCTTTTAAAGAGACCCAGTACTTC. It specifies CSVSGAFKETQYF. Variable domain in full (rest from reference TRBV29-1 and TRBJ2-5): SAVISQKPSRDICQRGTSLTIQCQVDSQVTMMFWYRQQPGQSLTLIATANQGSEATYESGFVIDKFPISRPNLTFSTLTVSNMSPEDSSIYLCSVSGAFKETQYFGPGTRLLVL.

With respect to this clone: It is unclear where the CDR3 begins or ends on the DNA, so no DNA is shown, and the CDR3 is as TCRdb lists it. This chain links TRBV5-5 with TRBJ2-7; TRBD2 reflects the table's D call only, with no check against the DNA. Germline CDR1 and CDR2: SGHKS and YYEKEE (reference sequence). The CDR3 sequence runs 15 residues, both termini included. Here the CDR3 reads CASSLASVRGYEQYF.

The chain uses TRBV28 and TRBJ2-7, with TRBD1 matching 10 bases. The CDR3 extends over 17 amino acids. After removal of 6 bases from V and 0 bases from J, the junction contained 11 bases not matched to a gene. CDR1 MDHEN and CDR2 SYDVKM come from the germline V gene. The CDR3 region is CASRPPGTGAFSYEQYF. CDR3 coding DNA: TGTGCCAGCAGACCTCCCGGGACAGGGGCGTTCTCCTACGAGCAGTACTTC.

The chain uses TRBV2 and TRBJ1-4; no definite D call. The CDR3 has 13 residues. V lost 0 bases to trimming and J lost 10 bases, with 9 bases between them. CDR1 is SNHLY, CDR2 FYNNEI, per germline. The CDR3 is CASSEASGSKLFF. CDR3 bases: TGTGCCAGCAGTGAAGCATCTGGTTCAAAACTGTTTTTT.

This clone was picked up a small number of times. The genes are TRBV29-1 and TRBJ1-1; the D is unclear. The length of the CDR3 is 13 residues. Trimming left V 6 bases short and J 1 base short, with 12 bases between. Germline CDR1 SQVTM, CDR2 ANQGSEA. CDR3 bases: TGCAGCGTAAGAGAGGATCCGAACACTGAAGCTTTCTTT. Residues: CSVREDPNTEAFF.

The rearrangement joins TRBV5-1 to TRBJ1-1, with no clear D. V was pared by 0 bases and J by 6 bases, with 12 bases between. Germline CDR1 reads SGHRS; CDR2 reads YFSETQ. The CDR3 contains 14 residues. CDR3 coding DNA: TGCGCCAGCAGCTTGGCGACGGATGGAGCTGAAGCTTTCTTT. Protein sequence: CASSLATDGAEAFF. Full variable domain (remainder filled in from reference TRBV5-1 and TRBJ1-1): KAGVTQTPRYLIKTRGQQVTLSCSPISGHRSVSWYQQTPGQGLQFLFEYFSETQRNKGNFPGRFSGRQFSNSRSEMNVSTLELGDSALYLCASSLATDGAEAFFGQGTRLTVV.

The chain links TRBV9 to TRBJ2-7, with a weak D call TRBD1 (6 bases). Trimming pared 4 bases from V and 0 bases from J, leaving 14 bases between. This CDR3 is built from 15 residues. CDR1 is SGDLS, CDR2 YYNGEE, per germline. CDR3 nucleotide sequence: TGTGCCAGCAGCCCGAGGACAGCAGGCTCCTACGAGCAGTACTTC. This translates into CASSPRTAGSYEQYF.

This clone was recorded only once. The gene calls are TRBV29-1 and TRBJ2-7; D perhaps matches TRBD1 (5 bases). Trimming shortened V by 4 bases and J by 2 bases, and 12 bases separated the two germline ends. The germline CDR1 and CDR2 sequences are SQVTM and ANQGSEA. This CDR3 contains 13 residues. The CDR3 protein is CSVGPKGPYEQYF. The CDR3 DNA is TGCAGCGTTGGTCCGAAGGGGCCCTACGAGCAGTACTTC.

The rearrangement uses TRBV30 and TRBJ2-3; tentatively, D is TRBD2 (5 bases). The CDR3 has 13 residues. Looked up from germline, CDR1 is GTSNPN and CDR2 is SVGIG (reference sequence). Trimming left V 5 bases short and J 0 bases short, with 9 bases between. As DNA, the CDR3 is TGTGCCTGGCGGGCGGGCAGCACAGATACGCAGTATTTT. Encoded protein: CAWRAGSTDTQYF.

This clone was detected only a few times. One end of the junction is discordant with germline, which a read error may explain. CDR3 residues: CASSTGGAQETQYF. The CDR3 nucleotides are TGTGCTAGCAGCACCGGGGGGGCCCAAGAGACCCAGTACTTC. V is TRBV7-7 and J is TRBJ2-5; 8 bases are a match to TRBD2. CDR1 and CDR2 (germline): SSHAT, FNYEAQ (reference sequence). CDR3 length: 14 amino acids.

The CDR3 reads CAISAGQSSYEQYF. CDR3 DNA: TGTGCCATCAGTGCGGGACAGAGCTCCTACGAGCAGTACTTC. The chain carries TRBV10-3 and TRBJ2-7, with 7 bases fitting TRBD1. The CDR3 sequence is 14 residues long. Trimming at V came to 4 bases and at J to 0 bases, leaving 3 bases not matched to a gene. Germline V gene data show CDR1 as ENHRY and CDR2 as SYGVKD.

This clone was detected a few times. The rearrangement links TRBV2 to TRBJ2-3, with D tentatively TRBD1 (5 bases). Trimming removed 5 bases from V and 0 bases from J, with 9 bases in between. CDR3 size: 14 residues. Germline CDR1 reads SNHLY; CDR2 reads FYNNEI. DNA of the CDR3: TGTGCCAGCAGTTCGCAGGGAAGCACAGATACGCAGTATTTT. This gives the protein CASSSQGSTDTQYF.

The rearrangement uses TRBV25-1 and TRBJ2-7; TRBD1 matches 7 bases. The junction had 8 bases not matched to a gene; V was cut back by 6 bases and J by 3 bases. Germline CDR1 MGHDK, CDR2 SYGVNS. CDR3 length equals 14 residues. CDR3 sequence reads: CASSLPGQVYEQYF. The CDR3 DNA reads TGTGCCAGCAGCCTACCCGGACAGGTCTACGAGCAGTACTTC.

The rearrangement uses TRBV5-4 and TRBJ2-5, with D tentatively TRBD1 or TRBD2 (6 bases each). The ends were cut back, 4 bases at V and 4 bases at J, with 14 bases in the middle. Germline V lookup: CDR1 SGHNT, CDR2 YYREEE (reference sequence). This CDR3 comprises 14 residues. In nucleotides, the CDR3 is TGTGCCAGCAGCGCCCGGGGGCGCGGAGAGACCCAGTACTTC. It encodes CASSARGRGETQYF.

This chain uses TRBV29-1 with TRBJ1-2; D not resolved. The CDR3 contains 13 residues. Germline-derived CDR1 and CDR2 are SQVTM and ANQGSEA. The V gene lost 6 bases and the J gene lost 5 bases, with 16 bases spanning the gap. As DNA, the CDR3 is TGCAGCGTCGGTGAAAAGGTGGGGTATGGCTACACCTTC. This translates into CSVGEKVGYGYTF.

The genes are TRBV4-2 and TRBJ2-1; 10 positions match TRBD2. Germline assignment: CDR1 LGHNA and CDR2 YNFKEQ. CDR3 length: 15 amino acids. The J segment lost 4 bases and the V segment lost 3 bases, leaving 3 bases of the junction unmatched. The DNA for the CDR3 is TGTGCCAGCAGCCACCCTAGCGGGGGTTACAATGAGCAGTTCTTC. Protein product: CASSHPSGGYNEQFF.

The rearrangement uses TRBV30 and TRBJ1-3; no clear D. The CDR3 spans 13 residues. Germline CDR1 GTSNPN, CDR2 SVGIG (reference sequence). The V and J ends lost 0 bases and 4 bases respectively, with 7 bases between them. The CDR3 sequence: CAWSVRGGNTIYF. The CDR3 nucleotides read TGTGCCTGGAGTGTGCGAGGGGGAAACACCATATATTTT.

J is TRBJ2-5 and V is TRBV2; 8 bases are a match to TRBD2. This CDR3 has 13 amino acids. The V and J ends lost 7 bases and 2 bases, in that order; junction bases with no gene match: 3. The germline V gene encodes CDR1 SNHLY and CDR2 FYNNEI. The CDR3: CASMGLGQETQYF. The CDR3 DNA reads TGTGCCAGCATGGGACTAGGACAAGAGACCCAGTACTTC.

This clone was found once. The J gene is TRBJ1-2, the V gene TRBV18; D may be TRBD1 (5 bases). Germline-derived CDR1 and CDR2 are KGHSH and LQKENI. With 0 bases removed from V and 12 bases from J, the gap between germline ends came to 20 bases. The CDR3 spans 15 residues. In DNA form, the CDR3 reads TGTGCCAGCTCACCACCTGGCAGGGCGAGCCTTACGGACACCTTC. Translation: CASSPPGRASLTDTF.

The rearrangement joins TRBV11-2 to TRBJ2-5; TRBD1 is a possible D gene (5 bases). The germline CDR1 and CDR2 sequences are SGHAT and FQNNGV. V lost 2 bases and J lost 4, with 14 bases in between. This CDR3 comprises 15 residues. CDR3 DNA: TGTGCCAGCAGCTTAAAAGGGGATCGGTCAGAGACCCAGTACTTC. Amino acids: CASSLKGDRSETQYF.

The chain recombines TRBV27 with TRBJ2-7; 8 nucleotides line up with TRBD1. CDR1 and CDR2 from the germline V gene are MNHEY and SMNVEV (reference sequence). After removal of 5 bases from V and 3 bases from J, the junction contained 6 bases not matched to a gene. The CDR3 loop spans 14 amino acids. DNA of the CDR3: TGTGCCAGCAGTCCCGCGGACAGGGTCTACGAGCAGTACTTC. It encodes CASSPADRVYEQYF.